A selection of T cell receptor beta chains follows, all from one sample in a study of blood T cell repertoires in COVID-19. Assay: immunoSEQ multiplex PCR; the TCRdb copy retains only in-frame clones and omits some. This sample carries tens of thousands of clones, approximately 80% of them seen once, and the ten largest clones take roughly 1.8%. The sample consisted of peripheral blood. These receptors all come from a man older than 75 with active or convalescent COVID-19. CDR3s include the opening cysteine and the closing phenylalanine or tryptophan. The D gene is left open where the match is weak. Clone size, where shown, is once, few, many, or a class for clones that have expanded.

j_gene: TRBJ1-4; d_gene: NA; abundance: once; v_gene: TRBV5-6; CDR3aa: CASSLRSGVGEKLFF; CDR3nt: TGTGCCAGCAGCTTGCGGTCAGGGGTAGGTGAAAAACTGTTTTTT
j_gene: TRBJ2-3; d_gene: TRBD2; abundance: NA; v_gene: TRBV7-9; CDR3aa: CASRLSGGSTDTQYF; CDR3nt: TGTGCCAGCAGATTGAGCGGGGGGAGCACAGATACGCAGTATTTT
j_gene: TRBJ2-1; d_gene: NA; abundance: NA; v_gene: TRBV28; CDR3aa: CASTQELATYNEQFF; CDR3nt: TGTGCCAGCACTCAAGAGCTAGCGACCTACAATGAGCAGTTCTTC
j_gene: TRBJ2-7; d_gene: TRBD2; abundance: NA; v_gene: TRBV6-1; CDR3aa: CASSVEPLAGIYEQYF; CDR3nt: TGTGCCAGCAGTGTCGAACCACTAGCGGGTATCTACGAGCAGTACTTC
j_gene: TRBJ2-7; d_gene: TRBD1; abundance: NA; v_gene: TRBV15; CDR3aa: CATSGDRGYEQYF; CDR3nt: TGTGCCACCAGCGGGGACAGGGGCTACGAGCAGTACTTC
j_gene: TRBJ2-3; d_gene: NA; abundance: NA; v_gene: TRBV29-1; CDR3aa: CSVGQSQTDTQYF; CDR3nt: TGCAGCGTAGGACAGTCACAAACAGATACGCAGTATTTT
j_gene: TRBJ1-3; d_gene: NA; abundance: once; v_gene: TRBV29-1; CDR3aa: CSVLRQTYSGNTIYF; CDR3nt: TGCAGCGTTTTAAGACAGACATACTCTGGAAACACCATATATTTT
j_gene: TRBJ2-5; d_gene: NA; abundance: NA; v_gene: TRBV5-8; CDR3aa: CASRAYPSPRRGETQYF; CDR3nt: TGTGCGAGCAGGGCTTACCCATCTCCGAGGCGAGGAGAGACCCAGTACTTC
j_gene: TRBJ2-7; d_gene: NA; abundance: NA; v_gene: TRBV28; CDR3aa: CASSLISTGNYEQYF; CDR3nt: TGTGCCAGCAGTTTAATATCCACAGGCAACTACGAGCAGTACTTC
j_gene: TRBJ2-3; d_gene: TRBD2; abundance: NA; v_gene: TRBV6-6; CDR3aa: CASEIGTSGGTDTQYF; CDR3nt: TGTGCCAGCGAAATAGGGACTAGCGGCGGCACAGATACGCAGTATTTT
j_gene: TRBJ2-1; d_gene: TRBD2; abundance: NA; v_gene: TRBV10-3; CDR3aa: CAISQERGANDEQFF; CDR3nt: TGTGCCATCAGTCAGGAGCGGGGGGCCAACGATGAGCAGTTCTTC
j_gene: TRBJ1-2; d_gene: NA; abundance: once; v_gene: TRBV19; CDR3aa: CASSRDIHGYTF; CDR3nt: TGTGCCAGTAGTAGAGACATCCATGGCTACACCTTC
j_gene: TRBJ2-2; d_gene: NA; abundance: few; v_gene: TRBV11-2; CDR3aa: CASSLTGFGTGELFF; CDR3nt: TGTGCCAGCAGCTTAACAGGTTTTGGCACCGGGGAGCTGTTTTTT
j_gene: TRBJ2-3; d_gene: NA; abundance: NA; v_gene: TRBV5-1; CDR3aa: CASSFLSGSTDTQYF; CDR3nt: TGCGCCAGCAGCTTCCTTAGCGGTAGCACAGATACGCAGTATTTT
j_gene: TRBJ2-7; d_gene: NA; abundance: NA; v_gene: TRBV12-3/TRBV12-4; CDR3aa: CASSLGGPYEQYF; CDR3nt: TGTGCCAGCAGTTTGGGGGGTCCCTACGAGCAGTACTTC
j_gene: TRBJ1-1; d_gene: TRBD1; abundance: NA; v_gene: TRBV5-4; CDR3aa: CASSVDRVLTEAFF; CDR3nt: TGTGCCAGCAGCGTGGACAGGGTTTTAACTGAAGCTTTCTTT
j_gene: TRBJ2-1; d_gene: NA; abundance: NA; v_gene: TRBV6-1; CDR3aa: CASSEAGPGEQFF; CDR3nt: TGTGCCAGCAGCGAAGCGGGCCCAGGGGAGCAGTTCTTC
j_gene: TRBJ2-3; d_gene: TRBD2; abundance: NA; v_gene: TRBV19; CDR3aa: CASRRLAGVLDTQYF; CDR3nt: TGTGCCAGCCGAAGACTAGCGGGGGTGCTAGATACGCAGTATTTT
j_gene: TRBJ1-5; d_gene: NA; abundance: NA; v_gene: TRBV28; CDR3aa: CASSLTSGGGHQPQHF; CDR3nt: TGTGCCAGCAGTCTAACCTCGGGAGGGGGACATCAGCCCCAGCATTTT
j_gene: TRBJ2-2; d_gene: TRBD1; abundance: NA; v_gene: TRBV5-4; CDR3aa: CASSLPPGGTGELFF; CDR3nt: TGTGCCAGCAGCTTACCCCCAGGGGGAACCGGGGAGCTGTTTTTT
j_gene: TRBJ1-5; d_gene: NA; abundance: NA; v_gene: TRBV18; CDR3aa: CASSSDDSQPQHF; CDR3nt: TGTGCCAGCTCAAGCGACGACAGTCAGCCCCAGCATTTT
j_gene: TRBJ1-5; d_gene: NA; abundance: NA; v_gene: TRBV19; CDR3aa: CASKTQGNQPQHF; CDR3nt: TGTGCCAGTAAGACGCAGGGAAATCAGCCCCAGCATTTT